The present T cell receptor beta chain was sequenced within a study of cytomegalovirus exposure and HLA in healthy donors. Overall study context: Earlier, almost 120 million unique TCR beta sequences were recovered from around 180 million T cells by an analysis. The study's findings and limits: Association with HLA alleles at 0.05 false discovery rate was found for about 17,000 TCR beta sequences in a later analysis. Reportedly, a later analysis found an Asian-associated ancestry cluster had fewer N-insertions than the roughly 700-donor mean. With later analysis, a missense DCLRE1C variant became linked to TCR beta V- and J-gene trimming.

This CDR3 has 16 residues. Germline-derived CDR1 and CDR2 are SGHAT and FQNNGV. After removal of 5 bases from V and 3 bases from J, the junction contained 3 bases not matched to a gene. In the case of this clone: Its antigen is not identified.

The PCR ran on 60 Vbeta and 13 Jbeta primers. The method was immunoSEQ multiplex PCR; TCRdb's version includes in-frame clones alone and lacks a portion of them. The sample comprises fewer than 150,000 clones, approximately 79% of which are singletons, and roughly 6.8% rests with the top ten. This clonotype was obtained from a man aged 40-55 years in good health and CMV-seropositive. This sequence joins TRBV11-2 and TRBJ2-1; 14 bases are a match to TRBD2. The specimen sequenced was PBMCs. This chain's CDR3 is CASSPGLAGVYNEQFF. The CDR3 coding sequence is TGTGCCAGCAGCCCGGGACTAGCGGGAGTCTACAATGAGCAGTTCTTC.